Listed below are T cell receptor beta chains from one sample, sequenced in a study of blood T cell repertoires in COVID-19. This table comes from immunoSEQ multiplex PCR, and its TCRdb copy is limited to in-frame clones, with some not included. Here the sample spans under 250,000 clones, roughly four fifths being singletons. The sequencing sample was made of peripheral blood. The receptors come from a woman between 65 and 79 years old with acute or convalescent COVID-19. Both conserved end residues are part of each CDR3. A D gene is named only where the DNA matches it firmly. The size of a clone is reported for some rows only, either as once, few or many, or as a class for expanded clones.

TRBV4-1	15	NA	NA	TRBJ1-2	TGCGCCAGCAGCCGGCCGGGACAAAATAACTATGGCTACACCTTC	CASSRPGQNNYGYTF
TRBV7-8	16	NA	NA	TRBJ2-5	TGTGCCAGCAGCTTAATACAGGGCAGGGACCAAGAGACCCAGTACTTC	CASSLIQGRDQETQYF
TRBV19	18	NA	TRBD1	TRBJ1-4	TGTGCCACCCTCGATATTGGACAGGGGGGAGAGACTAATGAAAAACTGTTTTTT	CATLDIGQGGETNEKLFF
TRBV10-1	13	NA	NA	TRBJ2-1	TGCGCCAGCAGTGAGACAGGTTTTCGGGAGCAGTTCTTC	CASSETGFREQFF
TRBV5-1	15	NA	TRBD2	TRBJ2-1	TGCGCCAGCAGCTTGGGCGGGACTAGCAACGATGAGCAGTTCTTC	CASSLGGTSNDEQFF
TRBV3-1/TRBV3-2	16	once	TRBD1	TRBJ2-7	TGTGCCAGCAGCCAAACCTCCGGGACAGGGGGGTACGAGCAGTACTTC	CASSQTSGTGGYEQYF
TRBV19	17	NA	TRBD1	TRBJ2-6	TGTGCCAGTAGCGCCGGGACAGTTACTCTGGGAGCCAACGTCCTGACTTTC	CASSAGTVTLGANVLTF
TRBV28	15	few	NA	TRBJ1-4	TGTGCCAGCAGTCGTAGGTTAGGGGCTAATGAAAAACTGTTTTTT	CASSRRLGANEKLFF
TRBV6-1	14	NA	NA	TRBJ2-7	TGTGCCAGCAGTGAAGATAGTAGTTCCTACGAGCAGTACTTC	CASSEDSSSYEQYF
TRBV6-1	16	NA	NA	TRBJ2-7	TGTGCCAGCAGTGAAATGAGACAGGCCCTATCCTACGAGCAGTACTTC	CASSEMRQALSYEQYF
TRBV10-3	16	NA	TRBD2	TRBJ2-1	TGTGCCATCAGTGAAATACCCGGCGGGGGGGCGAATGAGCAGTTCTTC	CAISEIPGGGANEQFF
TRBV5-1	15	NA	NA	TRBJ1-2	TGCGCCAGCAGCTTGGACAGCCAAACTAACTATGGCTACACCTTC	CASSLDSQTNYGYTF
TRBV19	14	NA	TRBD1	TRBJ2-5	TGTGCCAGTAGTGGACAGGGGGCCGGGGAGACCCAGTACTTC	CASSGQGAGETQYF
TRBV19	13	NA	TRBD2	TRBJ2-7	TGTGCCAGTAGTCCCGGGGGGTCCTACGAGCAGTACTTC	CASSPGGSYEQYF
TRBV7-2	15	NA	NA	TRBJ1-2	TGTGCCAGCAGCCAAGGGGGTATAGGGGTCTATGGCTACACCTTC	CASSQGGIGVYGYTF
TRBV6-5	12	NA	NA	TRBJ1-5	TGTGCCAGCAGTTTCCTGAATCAGCCCCAGCATTTT	CASSFLNQPQHF
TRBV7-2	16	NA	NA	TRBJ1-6	TGTGCCAGCAGCTTATGGTGGCAGGTAGATAATTCACCCCTCCACTTT	CASSLWWQVDNSPLHF
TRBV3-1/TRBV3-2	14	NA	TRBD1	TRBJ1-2	TGTGCCAGCAGCCAACAGACAGGGAGCAATGGCTACACCTTC	CASSQQTGSNGYTF
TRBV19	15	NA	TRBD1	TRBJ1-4	TGTGCCAGTAGTCCACAGGGGGCAACTAATGAAAAACTGTTTTTT	CASSPQGATNEKLFF
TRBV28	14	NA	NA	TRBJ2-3	TGTGCCACCCTAAGGGGGGGTGACGTCGATACGCAGTATTTT	CATLRGGDVDTQYF
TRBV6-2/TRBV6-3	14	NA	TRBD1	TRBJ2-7	TGTGCCAGCAGTTGGACAGGATTGTCGGGCGAGCAGTACTTC	CASSWTGLSGEQYF
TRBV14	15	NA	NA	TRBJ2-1	TGTGCCAGCAGCCAAGGGTCTAGTATTATTATTGAGCAGTTCTTC	CASSQGSSIIIEQFF
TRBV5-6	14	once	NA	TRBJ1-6	TGTGCCAGCAGCTTGGACAGATTTAATTCACCCCTCCACTTT	CASSLDRFNSPLHF
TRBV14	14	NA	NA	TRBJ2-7	TGTGCCAGCAGCCAAGAAGTCGGAGTTTACGAGCAGTACTTC	CASSQEVGVYEQYF
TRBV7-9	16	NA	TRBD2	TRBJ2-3	TGTGCCAGCAGCTTTAGTAGCGGGGAAAGAACAGATACGCAGTATTTT	CASSFSSGERTDTQYF
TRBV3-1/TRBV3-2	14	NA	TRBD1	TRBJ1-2	TGTGCCAGCAGCCAGTCGGACAGGGTTGATGGCTACACCTTC	CASSQSDRVDGYTF
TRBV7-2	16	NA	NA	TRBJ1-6	TGTGCCAGCAGCCAAGAAAACCCCCGGAGGAATTCACCCCTCCACTTT	CASSQENPRRNSPLHF
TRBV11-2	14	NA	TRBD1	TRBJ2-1	TGTGCCAGCAGCTTGAGGACAGGCTGGGATGAGCAGTTCTTC	CASSLRTGWDEQFF
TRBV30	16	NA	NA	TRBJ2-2	TGTGCCTGGAGTTGGGTTGAAGGGGCGAACACCGGGGAGCTGTTTTTT	CAWSWVEGANTGELFF
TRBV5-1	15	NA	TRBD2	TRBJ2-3	TGCGCCAGCACCTCACTAGCGGGGGGCACAGATACGCAGTATTTT	CASTSLAGGTDTQYF
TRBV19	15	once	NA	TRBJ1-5	TGTGCCAGTAGTATAGCTAACTCCTTGAATCAGCCCCAGCATTTT	CASSIANSLNQPQHF
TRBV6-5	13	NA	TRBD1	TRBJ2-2	TGTGCCAGCAGTCCTACAGGGGACGGGGAGCTGTTTTTT	CASSPTGDGELFF
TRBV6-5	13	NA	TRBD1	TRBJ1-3	TGTGCCGGACAGGAATTCTCTGGAAACACCATATATTTT	CAGQEFSGNTIYF
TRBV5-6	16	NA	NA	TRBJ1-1	TGTGCCAGCAGCTTGTCTCAGGGGAGGGGGTCCACTGAAGCTTTCTTT	CASSLSQGRGSTEAFF
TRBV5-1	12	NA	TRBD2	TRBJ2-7	TGCGCCAGCAGCTTCCCGGGGGGGGAGCAGTACTTC	CASSFPGGEQYF
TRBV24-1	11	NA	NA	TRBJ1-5	TGTGCCACCAGTGATGGGGGGGCCCAGCATTTT	CATSDGGAQHF
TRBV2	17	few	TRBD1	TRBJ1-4	TGTGCCAGCAGTGGGGGACAGGGGGCAGGAACTAATGAAAAACTGTTTTTT	CASSGGQGAGTNEKLFF
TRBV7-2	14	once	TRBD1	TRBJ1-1	TGTGCCAGCGGACCCACAGGGGCCAACACTGAAGCTTTCTTT	CASGPTGANTEAFF
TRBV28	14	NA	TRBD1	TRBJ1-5	TGTGCCAGCAGTTTAGGACAGGGGAATCAGCCCCAGCATTTT	CASSLGQGNQPQHF
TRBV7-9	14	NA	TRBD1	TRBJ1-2	TGTGCCAGCAGCGGGGACAGTGCAGCCCATGGCTACACCTTC	CASSGDSAAHGYTF
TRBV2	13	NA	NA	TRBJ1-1	TGTGCCAGCAATATTGACAGATACACTGAAGCTTTCTTT	CASNIDRYTEAFF
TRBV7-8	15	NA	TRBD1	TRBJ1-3	TGTGCCAGCAGCTTATCTGACAGGGGTGGAAACACCATATATTTT	CASSLSDRGGNTIYF
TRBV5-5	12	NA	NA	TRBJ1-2	TGTGCCAGCTCAAACCCAGGCTATGGCTACACCTTC	CASSNPGYGYTF
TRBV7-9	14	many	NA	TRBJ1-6	TGTGCCAGCACCACCGGACAGACTAATTCACCCCTCCACTTT	CASTTGQTNSPLHF
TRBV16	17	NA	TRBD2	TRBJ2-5	TGTGCCAGCAGCCAATCTAGCGGGGTTCCCTCTCAAGAGACCCAGTACTTC	CASSQSSGVPSQETQYF
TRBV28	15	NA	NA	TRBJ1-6	TGTGCCAGCGAAGGCAGGGGATCCTATAATTCACCCCTCCACTTT	CASEGRGSYNSPLHF
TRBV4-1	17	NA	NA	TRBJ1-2	TGCGCCAGCAGCCAAGAGGCGCGGGGGGTAATAGGCTATGGCTACACCTTC	CASSQEARGVIGYGYTF